The 20 T cell receptor beta chains presented below share a single source sample, sequenced in a study of CD8 T cells in ankylosing spondylitis. TCRdb used MiXCR to reprocess the 5' RACE reads, holding one entry per CDR3 protein. The sample has 160,000 or so distinct CDR3 sequences; roughly 10% are singletons. Material for sequencing was blood, either unsorted or a sorted T cell fraction (not recorded which). The receptors here all came from a female donor with ankylosing spondylitis or in good health (not recorded which).

In its sample, this clonotype was seen once. The CDR3: CASSPELAGDTQYF. The CDR3 bases are TGTGCCAGCAGCCCAGAGCTAGCGGGAGATACGCAGTATTTT. V is TRBV7-9 and J is TRBJ2-3; 8 bases match TRBD2. This CDR3 spans 14 amino acids. CDR1 is SEHNR, CDR2 FQNEAQ, per germline (reference sequence). V shed 5 bases, J shed 5 bases, and the junction held 6 bases outside the gene matches.

This clonotype was seen a handful of times. This chain connects TRBV2 to TRBJ2-3; D is possibly TRBD1 (5 bases). The CDR3 is made up of 15 amino acids. CDR1 is SNHLY, CDR2 FYNNEI, per germline. Trimming took off 4 bases at V and 3 bases at J, with 14 bases between the two ends. Here the CDR3 reads CASSAGPARTDTQYF. CDR3 DNA sequence: TGTGCCAGCAGTGCAGGGCCAGCCAGAACAGATACGCAGTATTTT.

In nucleotides, the CDR3 is TGCGCCAGCAGCTTGTTCCCGAAGGCCACTGAAGCTTTCTTT. It codes for CASSLFPKATEAFF. The chain is built from TRBV5-1 and TRBJ1-1; no firm D call. The germline gives CDR1 SGHRS, CDR2 YFSETQ. The CDR3 is made up of 14 amino acids. V lost 1 base and J lost 4, with 11 bases in between.

This clonotype was counted at least ten times. V and J are TRBV7-8 and TRBJ2-5; 7 nucleotides agree with TRBD1. The CDR3 is made up of 14 amino acids. With 4 bases clipped from V and 3 bases from J, the junction kept 5 bases outside the gene matches. CDR1 is SGHVS, CDR2 FQNEAQ, per germline. CDR3 coding DNA: TGTGCCAGCAGCTCCGACACAGGGGAAGAGACCCAGTACTTC. Protein product: CASSSDTGEETQYF.

V is TRBV29-1 and J is TRBJ2-1; possibly TRBD1 for D (6 bases). V was shortened by 7 bases and J by 5 bases, with 9 bases between the two germline ends. This CDR3 comprises 11 residues. The germline gives CDR1 SQVTM, CDR2 ANQGSEA. The CDR3 region has the DNA TGCAGCGCCCGACAGGACAATGAGCAGTTCTTC. Translating it yields CSARQDNEQFF.

This sequence joins TRBV28 and TRBJ1-5, with 12 bases fitting TRBD1. The CDR3 is 19 residues long. Germline-derived CDR1 and CDR2 are MDHEN and SYDVKM. J gave up 0 bases and V 3 bases, and 9 bases lay outside the gene matches. The CDR3 DNA sequence: TGTGCCAGCAGTTTCTCACCGGGACAGGGGGCGCTTAGCAATCAGCCCCAGCATTTT. Amino acid sequence: CASSFSPGQGALSNQPQHF.

The chain uses TRBV24-1 and TRBJ1-2; D remains ambiguous. V lost 0 bases and J lost 2, with 6 bases in between. CDR1 and CDR2 (germline): KGHDR, SFDVKD. The CDR3 totals 14 residues. Written as DNA, the CDR3 is TGTGCCACCAGTGATTTGCAGGAGAACTATGGCTACACCTTC. It specifies CATSDLQENYGYTF.

This clonotype has a handful of counts. The genes are TRBV27 and TRBJ2-1; D is perhaps TRBD2 (6 bases). CDR1 is MNHEY, CDR2 SMNVEV, per germline (reference sequence). The length of the CDR3 is 16 residues. V was trimmed by 6 bases and J by 5 bases, leaving 20 bases between them. CDR3 in amino acids: CASSQTRPAAHNEQFF. Written as DNA, the CDR3 is TGTGCCAGCAGCCAGACTAGGCCCGCAGCCCACAATGAGCAGTTCTTC.

This rearrangement joins TRBV7-9 to TRBJ1-4; no clear D gene. V shed 1 base and J shed 0 bases, with 6 bases lying between them. In germline, CDR1 is SEHNR, CDR2 FQNEAQ (reference sequence). This CDR3 region has 15 residues. The CDR3 loop is CASSLVTATNEKLFF. The DNA of the CDR3 is TGTGCCAGCAGCTTAGTTACAGCAACTAATGAAAAACTGTTTTTT.

This chain links TRBV12-3 or TRBV12-4 with TRBJ2-7; D gene uncertain. The V end was cut by 3 bases, the J end by 4 bases, with 7 bases between. This CDR3 comprises 12 residues. CDR3 DNA: TGTGCCAGCAGTTTTCGCATGTACGAGCAGTACTTC. This translates into CASSFRMYEQYF.

The rearrangement links TRBV4-1 to TRBJ2-1, with 10 bases aligning to TRBD2. Germline CDR1 MGHRA, CDR2 YSYEKL. Trimming took 0 bases from V and 6 from J; bases not matched to a gene: 11. This CDR3 is built from 18 residues. DNA of the CDR3: TGCGCCAGCAGCCAAGAAGGGAGAGGGACTAGCGTGCTCAATGAGCAGTTCTTC. This translates into CASSQEGRGTSVLNEQFF.

This clonotype was recorded at least ten times. The V and J genes are TRBV7-2 and TRBJ2-1, with a possible D match to TRBD2 (5 bases). The CDR3 totals 12 residues. Between the trimmed V and J ends, which lost 5 bases and 8 bases, there was a span of 10 bases. CDR1 and CDR2 from the germline V gene are SGHTA and FQGNSA. The chain's CDR3 is CASSNEADEQFF. The CDR3 DNA reads TGTGCCAGCAGCAACGAAGCGGATGAGCAGTTCTTC.

The chain recombines TRBV12-3 or TRBV12-4 with TRBJ2-1, with 8 bases that match TRBD2. This CDR3 spans 14 amino acids. The V and J ends lost 6 bases and 7 bases, in that order; junction bases with no gene match: 8. The CDR3 loop is CASSPVVAGNEQFF. CDR3 bases: TGTGCCAGCAGCCCCGTTGTAGCGGGGAATGAGCAGTTCTTC.

This clonotype was found many times. The chain couples TRBV3-1 to TRBJ2-1, with D unclear. V was cut by 0 bases and J by 0 bases, with 9 bases left in between. The length of the CDR3 is 16 residues. CDR1 and CDR2 from the germline V gene are LGHDT and YNNKEL (reference sequence). CDR3 in amino acids: CASSQDHPYSYNEQFF. As DNA, the CDR3 is TGTGCCAGCAGCCAAGACCACCCCTACTCCTACAATGAGCAGTTCTTC.

V and J are TRBV15 and TRBJ1-5; 8 bases are a match to TRBD1. The CDR3 totals 15 residues. Germline values: CDR1 LNHNV, CDR2 YYDKDF (reference sequence). V lost 3 bases to trimming and J lost 4 bases; unmatched junction nucleotides: 5. CDR3 DNA: TGTGCCACCAGCAGCCTACAGGGGGGGAATCAGCCCCAGCATTTT. Its protein product is CATSSLQGGNQPQHF.

This clonotype showed up many times. The V gene is TRBV10-3, the J gene TRBJ1-4; the D gene is possibly TRBD1 (6 bases). Germline CDR1 is ENHRY and CDR2 is SYGVKD. Trimming took off 0 bases at V and 8 bases at J, with 7 bases between the two ends. CDR3 length: 13 residues. The CDR3 region has the DNA TGTGCCATCAGTGAGTCAGGGGGAGAAAAACTGTTTTTT. It encodes CAISESGGEKLFF.

The rearrangement links TRBV5-5 to TRBJ2-7, with 9 bases that match TRBD1. Trimming removed 4 bases from V and 5 bases from J; junction bases left unmatched: 10. CDR3 length equals 15 residues. Germline values: CDR1 SGHKS, CDR2 YYEKEE (reference sequence). The CDR3 loop is CASSGDRGIIDEQYF. The CDR3 DNA is TGTGCCAGCAGCGGAGACAGGGGGATCATCGACGAGCAGTACTTC.

This clonotype has a count of ten or more. The chain combines TRBV5-1 with TRBJ2-5; no reliable D call. V was shortened by 1 base and J by 4 bases, with 5 bases between the two germline ends. Germline-derived CDR1 and CDR2 are SGHRS and YFSETQ. The CDR3 is made up of 12 amino acids. The CDR3 DNA sequence: TGCGCCAGCAGCTTGCTGGGAGAGACCCAGTACTTC. Its protein product is CASSLLGETQYF.

The J gene is TRBJ2-1, the V gene TRBV4-3; D may be TRBD2 (6 bases). Deletions cut 0 bases from V and 8 bases from J, with 11 bases between. Per the germline V gene, CDR1 is LGHNA and CDR2 is YSLEER. The CDR3 covers 14 residues. CDR3 residues: CASSQDRRVHEQFF. CDR3 bases: TGCGCCAGCAGCCAAGATAGGAGGGTTCATGAGCAGTTCTTC.

This clonotype was seen repeatedly, ten times or more. V usage is TRBV20-1 and J usage is TRBJ2-1; no firm D call. CDR1 is DFQATT and CDR2 is SNEGSKA in the germline V gene (reference sequence). The CDR3 length is 12 residues. V gave up 7 bases and J gave up 3 bases, with 10 bases separating them. The CDR3 reads CSERGNYNEQFF. The CDR3 coding sequence is TGCAGTGAGCGTGGGAACTACAATGAGCAGTTCTTC.